The 21 T cell receptor beta chains given below trace back to one sample, sequenced in a study of T cell repertoires in aging, cancer and after chemotherapy. A mixed TRB-A/B primer pool amplified rearranged TRB by multiplex touch-down PCR. MiXCR, applied by TCRdb to the multiplex PCR reads, yields one record per CDR3 protein. The repertoire holds over 4,000 distinct CDR3 sequences, with about 25% as singletons. Amplification of TCR beta used genomic DNA extracted from peripheral blood. Input material: blood. These receptors all come from a human donor with a solid tumor.

This chain uses TRBV6-1 with TRBJ1-1, with unresolved D. V lost 6 bases, J lost 1 base, and 6 bases lay in between. CDR3 size: 12 residues. Germline-derived CDR1 and CDR2 are MNHNS and SASEGT. The CDR3 sequence: CASRPGNTEAFF. Here the CDR3 DNA reads TGTGCCAGCAGGCCGGGGAACACTGAAGCTTTCTTT.

The chain recombines TRBV7-9 with TRBJ1-4; possibly TRBD1 for D (5 bases). The V gene's germline CDR1 is SEHNR and CDR2 FQNEAQ (reference sequence). Trimming removed 6 bases from V and 8 bases from J, with 16 bases in between. There are 14 residues in the CDR3. This chain's CDR3 is CASRDGTSGEKLFF. The CDR3 bases are TGTGCCAGCAGGGACGGGACGTCAGGGGAAAAACTGTTTTTT.

The J gene is TRBJ2-7, the V gene TRBV6-5; TRBD1 matches at 9 bases. The germline CDR1 and CDR2 sequences are MNHEY and SVGAGI. There are 17 residues in the CDR3. Trimming cost V 0 bases and J 5 bases; bases outside gene matches: 11. Here the CDR3 DNA reads TGTGCCAGCAGTTACTCAACTCAAGGACAGGGGTTCAACGAGCAGTACTTC. The encoded protein is CASSYSTQGQGFNEQYF.

The V gene is TRBV20-1, the J gene TRBJ1-2; D gene ambiguous. The CDR3 length is 13 residues. V gave up 6 bases and J gave up 4 bases, with 15 bases separating them. Per the germline V gene, CDR1 is DFQATT and CDR2 is SNEGSKA (reference sequence). The CDR3: CSAPPPGIYGYTF. In DNA form, the CDR3 reads TGCAGTGCCCCCCCGCCGGGGATCTATGGCTACACCTTC.

The chain is built from TRBV5-6 and TRBJ1-2; D uncertain. The CDR3 extends over 13 amino acids. Trimming took 0 bases from V and 5 from J, leaving 8 bases between them. Germline CDR1 SGHDT, CDR2 YYEEEE. The CDR3 is CASSLAGEYGYTF. The CDR3 bases are TGTGCCAGCAGCTTGGCCGGGGAATATGGCTACACCTTC.

The rearrangement joins TRBV6-5 to TRBJ2-2; 9 nucleotides agree with TRBD2. Germline-derived CDR1 and CDR2 are MNHEY and SVGAGI. The CDR3 spans 18 residues. After removal of 7 bases from V and 0 bases from J, the junction contained 12 bases not matched to a gene. CDR3 sequence: CASTQRSSGGPNTGELFF. CDR3 bases: TGTGCCAGCACCCAGCGGAGTAGCGGGGGCCCGAACACCGGGGAGCTGTTTTTT.

The chain recombines TRBV28 with TRBJ2-7; TRBD1 matches at 8 bases. The germline V gene has CDR1 MDHEN and CDR2 SYDVKM. The CDR3 spans 14 residues. Unmatched junction bases numbered 3, after V lost 2 bases and J lost 3 bases. CDR3 bases: TGTGCCAGCAGTTTAACAGGGGGTTACTACGAGCAGTACTTC. It encodes CASSLTGGYYEQYF.

The chain has TRBV4-1 and TRBJ1-3; D gene ambiguous. V gave up 1 base and J gave up 0 bases, with 7 bases separating them. The CDR3 covers 15 residues. CDR1 and CDR2 (germline): MGHRA, YSYEKL. The CDR3 DNA reads TGCGCCAGCAGCCAAGCGTCACACTCTGGAAACACCATATATTTT. It yields the protein CASSQASHSGNTIYF.

The chain is built from TRBV20-1 and TRBJ2-1, with TRBD2 identical over 9 bases. Germline V gene sequence: CDR1 DFQATT, CDR2 SNEGSKA (reference sequence). This CDR3 comprises 17 residues. Losses at the gene ends were 0 bases for V and 2 bases for J; bases not matched to a gene: 8. The CDR3, as DNA: TGCAGTGCTAGAGATGGGGTCGAGCGGGGGGCCTACAATGAGCAGTTCTTC. It yields the protein CSARDGVERGAYNEQFF.

The rearrangement joins TRBV15 to TRBJ1-3; D gene ambiguous. In germline, CDR1 is LNHNV, CDR2 YYDKDF (reference sequence). The V end lost 0 bases, the J end lost 0 bases, and 9 bases lay between the germline ends. The CDR3 is 16 amino acids. CDR3 residues: CATSRDSLSSGNTIYF. As DNA, the CDR3 is TGTGCCACCAGCAGAGATTCGTTGTCCTCTGGAAACACCATATATTTT.

The chain is built from TRBV12-3 or TRBV12-4 and TRBJ2-7, with a possible D match to TRBD2 (5 bases). There are 13 residues in the CDR3. V lost 2 bases and J 5 bases, leaving 10 bases between the germline ends. The CDR3 DNA is TGTGCCAGCAGTTTACAAGGGAGCCACGAGCAGTACTTC. Its translation: CASSLQGSHEQYF.

This clonotype ranks as medium-sized. The chain uses TRBV7-3 and TRBJ2-3; 10 nucleotides line up with TRBD1. The V gene's germline CDR1 is SGHTA and CDR2 FQGTGA. The CDR3 is 14 amino acids. The ends lost 5 bases at V and 4 bases at J; junction bases unmatched: 3. The CDR3 region is CASSTDRGPDTQYF. In DNA form, the CDR3 reads TGTGCCAGCAGCACCGACAGGGGGCCAGATACGCAGTATTTT.

The chain recombines TRBV5-6 with TRBJ1-1; D remains unclear. The CDR3 extends over 16 amino acids. Trimming shortened V by 2 bases and J by 0 bases, and 14 bases separated the two germline ends. In germline, CDR1 is SGHDT, CDR2 YYEEEE. The CDR3 DNA sequence: TGTGCCAGCAGCTTAATCCCGGGGATAATGAACACTGAAGCTTTCTTT. It specifies CASSLIPGIMNTEAFF.

The chain carries TRBV19 and TRBJ2-2, with D possibly being TRBD2 (6 bases). V dropped 9 bases and J dropped 3 bases, with 14 bases sitting between them. CDR1 is LNHDA and CDR2 is SQIVND in the germline V gene (reference sequence). The CDR3 is 14 residues long. CDR3 amino acids: CARSRGYDTGELFF. In DNA form, the CDR3 reads TGTGCCAGAAGCCGGGGGTATGACACCGGGGAGCTGTTTTTT.

V and J are TRBV5-1 and TRBJ2-7; D gene unclear. Trimming left V 0 bases short and J 1 base short, with 17 bases between. Germline CDR1 is SGHRS and CDR2 is YFSETQ. The CDR3 has 17 amino acids. The DNA for the CDR3 is TGCGCCAGCAGCTTGGGCCCAGTAATGGCGGAATCCTACGAGCAGTACTTC. Its protein product is CASSLGPVMAESYEQYF. Combining the CDR3 with reference TRBV5-1 and TRBJ2-7 gives the whole variable domain KAGVTQTPRYLIKTRGQQVTLSCSPISGHRSVSWYQQTPGQGLQFLFEYFSETQRNKGNFPGRFSGRQFSNSRSEMNVSTLELGDSALYLCASSLGPVMAESYEQYFGPGTRLTVT.

This chain uses TRBV7-2 with TRBJ2-3; 7 nucleotides line up with TRBD1. V lost 5 bases and J lost 5; bases outside the gene matches: 10. Germline V gene sequence: CDR1 SGHTA, CDR2 FQGNSA. There are 15 residues in the CDR3. The CDR3 protein is CASSLQGSMVDTQYF. CDR3 nucleotides: TGTGCCAGCAGCCTACAGGGGAGTATGGTAGATACGCAGTATTTT.

The V call is TRBV27, the J call TRBJ2-2, with TRBD2 matching 14 bases. In germline, CDR1 is MNHEY, CDR2 SMNVEV (reference sequence). CDR3 length: 16 residues. The trim removed 5 bases at V and 9 bases at J, leaving 8 bases unmatched. CDR3 residues: CASSARLAGGPRELFF. DNA of the CDR3: TGTGCCAGCAGTGCTAGACTAGCGGGAGGGCCAAGGGAGCTGTTTTTT.

This clonotype was picked up a small number of times. The genes are TRBV7-9 and TRBJ2-7; 7 nucleotides match TRBD1. The V gene's germline CDR1 is SEHNR and CDR2 FQNEAQ (reference sequence). CDR3 length: 16 amino acids. Germline trimming cut 5 bases from V and 2 bases from J; bases unmatched to any gene: 12. CDR3 residues: CASSVNAGDRTYEQYF. The CDR3 region has the DNA TGTGCCAGCAGCGTGAACGCAGGGGACAGAACCTACGAGCAGTACTTC.

The chain uses TRBV7-3 and TRBJ1-1; D is possibly TRBD1 (6 bases). Germline V gives CDR1 SGHTA, CDR2 FQGTGA. The CDR3 contains 16 residues. The V end was cut by 4 bases, the J end by 1 base, with 16 bases between. The CDR3 here is CASSSIRQDPNTEAFF. The CDR3 nucleotides are TGTGCCAGCAGCTCAATCCGACAGGACCCGAACACTGAAGCTTTCTTT.

This clonotype showed up just once. The junction differs from germline at one of its ends, possibly a read error. The chain couples TRBV6-5 to TRBJ1-1, with unresolved D. Per germline, CDR1 MNHEY and CDR2 SVGAGI. This CDR3 contains 13 residues. CDR3: CACSYRSPEEAFF. The CDR3 bases are TGTGCCTGCAGTTATAGGTCCCCGGAGGAAGCTTTCTTT.

This clonotype occurred a few times. The rearrangement joins TRBV15 to TRBJ1-3, with D unclear. Between the trimmed V and J ends, which lost 4 bases and 3 bases, there was a span of 10 bases. The germline CDR1 and CDR2 sequences are LNHNV and YYDKDF (reference sequence). The CDR3 length is 14 residues. The DNA for the CDR3 is TGTGCCACCAGCACAGTACACAGTGGAAACACCATATATTTT. Residues: CATSTVHSGNTIYF.